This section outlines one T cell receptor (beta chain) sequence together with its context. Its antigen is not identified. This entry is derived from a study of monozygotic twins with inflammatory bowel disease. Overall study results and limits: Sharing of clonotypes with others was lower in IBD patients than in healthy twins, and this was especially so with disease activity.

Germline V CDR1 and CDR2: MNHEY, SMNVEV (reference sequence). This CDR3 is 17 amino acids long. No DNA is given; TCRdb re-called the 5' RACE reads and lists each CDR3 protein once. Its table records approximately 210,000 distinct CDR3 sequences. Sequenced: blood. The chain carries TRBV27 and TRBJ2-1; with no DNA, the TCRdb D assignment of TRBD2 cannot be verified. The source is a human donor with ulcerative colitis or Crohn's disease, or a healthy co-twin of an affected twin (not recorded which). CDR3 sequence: CASSRRFMAGTNNEQFF.